A selection of T cell receptor beta chains follows, all from one sample in a study of blood T cells in healthy people across ages. MiXCR, applied by TCRdb to the 5' RACE reads, yields one record per CDR3 protein. The sample has some 850,000 distinct CDR3 sequences, about a quarter seen once. These same records also appear under a second study, on T cells of mothers and their children.

Input material: blood. The receptor set was obtained from a boy between 5 and 17 years old in good health. Both conserved end residues are part of each CDR3. A D gene is named only where the DNA matches it firmly. Clone size is stated in some rows and not others, as once, few, many or a class when expanded.

J	V	D	size	CDR3	DNA
TRBJ2-1	TRBV29-1	-	-	CSTDFSGLGSYNEQFF	TGCAGCACCGACTTTAGCGGACTTGGCTCCTACAATGAGCAGTTCTTC
TRBJ2-2	TRBV28	-	-	CASSLLIAGTANTGELFF	TGTGCCAGCAGTTTATTGATTGCCGGGACGGCGAACACCGGGGAGCTGTTTTTT
TRBJ1-5	TRBV2	-	few	CASKGPGANQPQHF	TGTGCCAGCAAAGGCCCAGGGGCGAATCAGCCCCAGCATTTT
TRBJ2-3	TRBV7-9	TRBD1	-	CASSFTRGQADTQYF	TGTGCCAGCAGCTTTACGAGGGGGCAGGCAGATACGCAGTATTTT
TRBJ1-5	TRBV28	-	few	CASTPALHQPQHF	TGTGCCAGCACCCCCGCCCTTCACCAGCCCCAGCATTTT
TRBJ2-7	TRBV5-1	TRBD2	-	CASSLALAGAIEQYF	TGCGCCAGCAGCTTGGCTCTAGCGGGAGCGATCGAGCAGTACTTC
TRBJ2-5	TRBV14	-	few	CASSNLTGGPIQETQYF	TGTGCCAGCAGCAATCTAACGGGGGGCCCAATCCAAGAGACCCAGTACTTC
TRBJ2-7	TRBV5-1	TRBD1	-	CASSLSPGTGGTYEQYF	TGCGCCAGCAGCTTGTCCCCAGGGACAGGGGGAACTTACGAGCAGTACTTC
TRBJ1-1	TRBV27	-	-	CASSLQYPGNTEAFF	TGTGCCAGCAGTTTACAATATCCAGGGAACACTGAAGCTTTCTTT
TRBJ2-1	TRBV5-1	-	-	CASSRGQSSCNEQFF	TGCGCCAGCAGCCGAGGACAGAGCTCCTGCAATGAGCAGTTCTTC
TRBJ2-5	TRBV9	TRBD2	-	CASSVEGTSETQYF	TGTGCCAGCAGCGTAGAAGGGACTAGCGAGACCCAGTACTTC
TRBJ2-3	TRBV6-2/TRBV6-3	-	-	CAGSYSPDTQYF	TGTGCCGGCAGTTACTCACCCGATACGCAGTATTTT
TRBJ2-6	TRBV29-1	TRBD1	-	CSVDTGVGANVLTF	TGCAGCGTCGACACAGGGGTAGGGGCCAACGTCCTGACTTTC
TRBJ2-5	TRBV2	-	-	CASSEAPGLETQYF	TGTGCCAGCAGTGAAGCGCCAGGGCTGGAGACCCAGTACTTC
TRBJ2-1	TRBV3-1	TRBD2	-	CASSFRTSGAPWGNYNEQFF	TGTGCCAGCAGCTTCCGGACTAGCGGCGCGCCTTGGGGCAACTACAATGAGCAGTTCTTC
TRBJ1-1	TRBV20-1	TRBD1	-	CSAQTGDLNTEAFF	TGCAGTGCTCAGACAGGGGACCTGAACACTGAAGCTTTCTTT
TRBJ2-1	TRBV7-3	-	-	CASSGVNNNEQFF	TGTGCCAGCAGCGGGGTGAACAACAATGAGCAGTTCTTC
TRBJ2-5	TRBV2	TRBD2	-	CASRGRGIEETQYF	TGTGCCAGCAGGGGGCGGGGGATCGAAGAGACCCAGTACTTC
TRBJ1-6	TRBV6-1	TRBD1	few	CASSPGQRASYNSPLHF	TGTGCCAGCAGCCCGGGACAGCGCGCCTCCTATAATTCACCCCTCCACTTT
TRBJ1-5	TRBV4-1	TRBD1	-	CASSQGDRGLGQPQHF	TGCGCCAGCAGCCAGGGGGACAGGGGGCTGGGACAGCCCCAGCATTTT
TRBJ2-6	TRBV6-1	-	few	CASSNHPDSSGANVLTF	TGTGCCAGCAGCAACCATCCCGACAGCTCTGGGGCCAACGTCCTGACTTTC
TRBJ1-4	TRBV4-3	TRBD1	once	CASSQQRGQELFF	TGCGCCAGCAGCCAACAGAGGGGGCAGGAACTGTTTTTT
TRBJ2-5	TRBV11-3	TRBD1	few	CASSRWTGKETQYF	TGTGCCAGCAGCCGATGGACAGGAAAAGAGACCCAGTACTTC
TRBJ2-3	TRBV20-1	TRBD2	-	CSAGGLAGAGDTRYF	TGCAGTGCTGGGGGCCTAGCGGGGGCGGGGGATACGCGGTATTTT
TRBJ2-5	TRBV12-5	TRBD2	-	CASGPGLAGDSHETQYF	TGTGCTAGTGGTCCTGGACTAGCGGGGGATTCCCATGAGACCCAGTACTTC
TRBJ2-1	TRBV7-9	-	-	CASSSGQGTKNEQFF	TGTGCCAGCAGCTCCGGCCAGGGGACCAAAAATGAGCAGTTCTTC
TRBJ1-4	TRBV2	-	-	CASSLDSLNEKLFF	TGTGCCAGCAGTCTGGACAGTTTGAATGAAAAACTGTTTTTT
TRBJ2-3	TRBV20-1	-	-	CSARKETTDTRYF	TGCAGTGCTAGAAAGGAGACCACAGATACGCGGTATTTT
TRBJ2-3	TRBV14	TRBD1	-	CASSYGTGATLYTDTQYF	TGTGCCAGCAGCTACGGGACAGGGGCCACACTTTACACAGATACGCAGTATTTT
TRBJ2-2	TRBV28	-	-	CASSFFGGELFF	TGTGCCAGCAGTTTTTTTGGCGGGGAGCTGTTTTTT
TRBJ2-1	TRBV2	-	-	CASSEADYNEQFF	TGTGCCAGCAGTGAAGCGGACTACAATGAGCAGTTCTTC
TRBJ2-7	TRBV11-2	TRBD1	-	CASSLGPPGQGISYEQYF	TGTGCCAGCAGCTTAGGCCCCCCGGGACAGGGGATTTCCTACGAGCAGTACTTC
TRBJ2-1	TRBV6-5	TRBD1	-	CASSPRGTGSYNEQFF	TGTGCCAGCAGCCCCCGGGGGACAGGTTCCTACAATGAGCAGTTCTTC
TRBJ1-1	TRBV2	-	-	CASNSGQGPGAFF	TGTGCCAGCAATTCGGGACAAGGACCTGGAGCTTTCTTT
TRBJ2-7	TRBV7-2	TRBD1	-	CASSHGTGNYEQYF	TGTGCCAGCAGCCACGGGACAGGGAACTACGAGCAGTACTTC
TRBJ2-7	TRBV5-1	-	few	CASSPAAGRADEQYF	TGCGCCAGCAGCCCCGCTGCAGGAAGAGCCGACGAGCAGTACTTC
TRBJ2-7	TRBV12-5	-	few	CASGYTGYEQYF	TGTGCTAGTGGGTACACGGGCTACGAGCAGTACTTC
TRBJ2-3	TRBV29-1	-	few	CSVVQTTDTQYF	TGCAGCGTTGTACAGACCACAGATACGCAGTATTTT
TRBJ2-1	TRBV6-1	TRBD2	few	CASSETSGSNEQFF	TGTGCCAGCAGTGAGACTAGCGGGAGTAATGAGCAGTTCTTC
TRBJ1-3	TRBV12-3/TRBV12-4	-	few	CASSFARAGNTIYF	TGTGCCAGCAGTTTTGCCAGGGCTGGAAACACCATATATTTT
TRBJ2-5	TRBV6-5	-	few	CASSYDYQETQYF	TGTGCCAGCAGTTACGACTATCAAGAGACCCAGTACTTC
TRBJ2-5	TRBV6-5	-	-	CASSYGDRKGETQYF	TGTGCCAGCAGTTACGGTGATAGGAAAGGGGAGACCCAGTACTTC
TRBJ1-2	TRBV7-6	-	many	CASSQDSNYGYTF	TGTGCCAGCAGCCAAGACAGCAACTATGGCTACACCTTC
TRBJ2-5	TRBV12-3/TRBV12-4	-	-	CASSLPGHQETQYF	TGTGCCAGCAGTTTACCGGGACACCAAGAGACCCAGTACTTC
TRBJ2-7	TRBV10-3	-	once	CAISDYRPSEQYF	TGTGCCATCAGTGACTATCGACCAAGCGAGCAGTACTTC
TRBJ2-3	TRBV3-1	TRBD2	few	CASSQGWTSSTDTQYF	TGTGCCAGCAGCCAAGGGTGGACTAGTAGCACAGATACGCAGTATTTT
TRBJ2-4	TRBV25-1	-	few	CASKGLAKNIQYF	TGTGCCAGCAAAGGACTAGCCAAAAACATTCAGTACTTC
TRBJ1-5	TRBV20-1	-	-	CSARQGSNQPQHF	TGCAGTGCTAGACAGGGGAGCAATCAGCCCCAGCATTTT
TRBJ2-1	TRBV7-9	-	once	CASSFWSGSSGSEQFF	TGTGCCAGCAGCTTCTGGAGCGGAAGTAGTGGCAGTGAGCAGTTCTTC
TRBJ2-7	TRBV12-3/TRBV12-4	TRBD1	once	CASSLRGTASYEQYF	TGTGCCAGCAGTCTTAGGGGGACAGCCTCCTACGAGCAGTACTTC
TRBJ2-5	TRBV13	-	-	CASSPFGGPYNEQLF	TGTGCCAGCAGCCCGTTCGGGGGACCGTACAATGAGCAGCTCTTC
TRBJ2-1	TRBV4-1	TRBD2	-	CASSQLAGGNNEQFF	TGCGCCAGCAGCCAGTTAGCGGGGGGGAACAATGAGCAGTTCTTC